This record concerns one T cell receptor (beta chain) sequence. MiXCR, run by TCRdb on the RT-PCR reads, gives a single entry per CDR3 protein. The repertoire holds hundreds of thousands of distinct CDR3 sequences, about 11% seen once, with 11% in the top ten. The data are from a study of response to subunit inactivated influenza vaccine. This CDR3 contains 17 residues. V was pared by 5 bases and J by 2 bases, with 18 bases between. This same sample was also taken into another study, of T cells expressing NK-cell markers. That work contributes: 5'RACE template switching with UMIs produced the TCR beta cDNA. In the group of eight sequenced donors, seven were HCMV-seropositive and one was seronegative. Roughly six of the donors carried dominant NKG2C+ clonotypes that took up roughly 1.0-7.0% of their CD8+ T cells. Topping the CD3+CD56-NKG2C+ fraction as well were these clonotypes, in several donors.

This TCR came from a man aged 45-65 years who received an inactivated influenza vaccine. This sequence joins TRBV12-3 or TRBV12-4 and TRBJ2-2; D is undetermined. The material sequenced was PBMCs from blood, taken on the day of vaccination. The CDR3 region is CASSPEGIYLNTGELFF. CDR3 coding DNA: TGTGCCAGCAGTCCCGAAGGTATCTACCTTAACACCGGGGAGCTGTTTTTT.